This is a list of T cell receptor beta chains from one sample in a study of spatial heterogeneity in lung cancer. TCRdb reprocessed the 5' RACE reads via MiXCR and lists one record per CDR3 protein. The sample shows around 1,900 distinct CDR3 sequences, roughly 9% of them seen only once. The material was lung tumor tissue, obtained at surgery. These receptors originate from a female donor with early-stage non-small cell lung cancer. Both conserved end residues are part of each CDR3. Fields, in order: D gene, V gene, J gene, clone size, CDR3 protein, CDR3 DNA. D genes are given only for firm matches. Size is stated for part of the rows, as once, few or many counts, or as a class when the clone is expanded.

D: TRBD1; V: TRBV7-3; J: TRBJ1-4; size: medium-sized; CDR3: CASSQGQGKEKLFF; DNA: TGTGCCAGCAGCCAGGGACAGGGGAAGGAAAAACTGTTTTTT
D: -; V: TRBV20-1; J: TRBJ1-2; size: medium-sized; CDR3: CSARTNHKAGYTF; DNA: TGCAGTGCAAGGACGAATCATAAGGCGGGCTACACCTTC
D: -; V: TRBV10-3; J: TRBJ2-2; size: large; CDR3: CAVRGGTNTGELFF; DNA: TGTGCCGTAAGGGGCGGCACCAACACCGGGGAGCTGTTTTTT
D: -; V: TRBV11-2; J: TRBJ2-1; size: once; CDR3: CASSSRMPPAYNEQFF; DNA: TGTGCCAGCAGCTCCCGGATGCCGCCGGCCTACAATGAGCAGTTCTTC
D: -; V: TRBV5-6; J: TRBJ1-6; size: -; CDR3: CASSLGTQNSPLHF; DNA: TGTGCCAGCAGCTTGGGAACACAGAATTCACCCCTCCACTTT
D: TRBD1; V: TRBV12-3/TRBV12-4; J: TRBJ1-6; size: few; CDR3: CASSRPQGAGSSPLHF; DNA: TGTGCCAGCAGTCGTCCTCAGGGGGCAGGGAGTTCACCCCTCCACTTT
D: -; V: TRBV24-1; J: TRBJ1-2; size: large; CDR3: CATSVIWGAGYTF; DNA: TGTGCCACCAGTGTCATCTGGGGAGCTGGCTACACCTTC
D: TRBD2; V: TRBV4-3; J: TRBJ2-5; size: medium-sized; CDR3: CASSQVIDTSGPGTQYF; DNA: TGCGCCAGCAGCCAAGTTATCGATACTAGCGGTCCAGGGACCCAGTACTTC
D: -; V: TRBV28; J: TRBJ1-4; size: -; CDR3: CASSSGATNEKLFF; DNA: TGTGCCAGCAGTTCCGGCGCAACTAATGAAAAACTGTTTTTT
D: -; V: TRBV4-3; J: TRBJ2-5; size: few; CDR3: CASSRLRDGQETQYF; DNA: TGCGCCAGCAGCCGATTAAGGGACGGCCAAGAGACCCAGTACTTC
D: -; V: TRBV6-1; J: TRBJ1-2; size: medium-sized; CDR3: CASWGGYYGYTF; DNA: TGTGCCAGTTGGGGGGGCTACTATGGCTACACCTTC
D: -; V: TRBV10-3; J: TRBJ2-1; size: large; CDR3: CAISEIDEQFF; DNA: TGTGCCATCAGTGAGATCGATGAGCAGTTCTTC
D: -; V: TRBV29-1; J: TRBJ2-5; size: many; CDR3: CSVPTRTEETQYF; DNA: TGCAGCGTTCCCACTCGGACGGAAGAGACCCAGTACTTC
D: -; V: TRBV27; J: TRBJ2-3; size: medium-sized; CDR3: CASSPSTDTQYF; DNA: TGTGCCAGCAGTCCCAGCACAGATACGCAGTATTTT
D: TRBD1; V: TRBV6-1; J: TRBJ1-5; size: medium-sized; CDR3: CASSRDRGNQPQHF; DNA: TGTGCCAGCAGCCGGGACAGGGGCAATCAGCCCCAGCATTTT
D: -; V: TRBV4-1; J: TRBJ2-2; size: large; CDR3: CASSQEGRLNTGELFF; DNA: TGCGCCAGCAGCCAAGAGGGCAGGCTGAACACCGGGGAGCTGTTTTTT
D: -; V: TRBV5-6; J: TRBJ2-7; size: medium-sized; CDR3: CASSLERGTYEQYF; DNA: TGTGCCAGCAGCTTGGAGAGGGGGACCTACGAGCAGTACTTC
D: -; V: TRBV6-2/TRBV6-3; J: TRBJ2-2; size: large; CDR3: CASSYRDTGELFF; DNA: TGTGCCAGCAGTTACAGGGACACCGGGGAGCTGTTTTTT
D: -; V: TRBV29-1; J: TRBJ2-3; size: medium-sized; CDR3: CSVDQGGTDTQYF; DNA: TGCAGCGTTGATCAGGGGGGAACAGATACGCAGTATTTT
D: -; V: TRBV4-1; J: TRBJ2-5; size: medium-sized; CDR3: CASSPRQLQETQYF; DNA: TGCGCCAGCAGCCCCCGACAGCTACAAGAGACCCAGTACTTC
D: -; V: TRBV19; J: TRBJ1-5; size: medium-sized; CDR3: CASRNPPNQPQHF; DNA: TGTGCCAGTAGGAACCCCCCAAATCAGCCCCAGCATTTT
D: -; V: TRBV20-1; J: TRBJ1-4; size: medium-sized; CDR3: CSANLGGEKLFF; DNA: TGCAGTGCCAACCTAGGAGGTGAAAAACTGTTTTTT
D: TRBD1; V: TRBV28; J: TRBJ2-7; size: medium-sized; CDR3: CASRPPGTDYEQYF; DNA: TGTGCCAGCAGACCCCCCGGGACAGACTACGAGCAGTACTTC
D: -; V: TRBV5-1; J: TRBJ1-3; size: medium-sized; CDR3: CASSSPGEDTIYF; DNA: TGCGCCAGCAGCTCCCCAGGGGAGGACACCATATATTTT
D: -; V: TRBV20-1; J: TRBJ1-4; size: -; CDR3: CSAPPAGSIRSEKLFF; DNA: TGCAGTGCCCCCCCGGCAGGCTCAATTCGGAGTGAAAAACTGTTTTTT
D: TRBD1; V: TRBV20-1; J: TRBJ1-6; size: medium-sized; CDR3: CSASRDRGQSPLHF; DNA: TGCAGTGCTAGTCGGGACAGGGGGCAATCACCCCTCCACTTT
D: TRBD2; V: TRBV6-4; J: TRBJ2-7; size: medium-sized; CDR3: CASSDSSPLGGGDQDYEQYF; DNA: TGTGCCAGCAGTGACTCGAGTCCTCTGGGGGGAGGGGACCAGGACTACGAGCAGTACTTC
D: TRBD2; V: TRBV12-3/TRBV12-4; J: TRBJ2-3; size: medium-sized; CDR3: CASSLRLAADTQYF; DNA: TGTGCCAGCAGTCTCCGACTAGCGGCAGATACGCAGTATTTT
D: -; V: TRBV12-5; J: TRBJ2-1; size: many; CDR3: CASAAPPSAGLSNEQFF; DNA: TGTGCTAGTGCCGCCCCTCCTTCGGCGGGGTTGTCCAATGAGCAGTTCTTC
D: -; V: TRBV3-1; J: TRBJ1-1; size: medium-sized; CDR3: CASSRSPTPLLNTEAFF; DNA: TGTGCCAGCAGCCGCTCCCCCACCCCCCTGTTGAACACTGAAGCTTTCTTT
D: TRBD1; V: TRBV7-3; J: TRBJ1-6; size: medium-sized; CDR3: CASSPGGNSPLHF; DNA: TGTGCCAGCAGCCCAGGGGGGAATTCACCCCTCCACTTT
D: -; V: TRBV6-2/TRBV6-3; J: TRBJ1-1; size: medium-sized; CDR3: CASRDPSMNTEAFF; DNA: TGTGCCAGCAGAGACCCATCGATGAACACTGAAGCTTTCTTT
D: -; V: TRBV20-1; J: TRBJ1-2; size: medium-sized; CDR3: CSAREVGYTF; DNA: TGCAGTGCTAGAGAAGTAGGCTACACCTTC
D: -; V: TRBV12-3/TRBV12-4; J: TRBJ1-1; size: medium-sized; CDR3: CASRTAGRGEAFF; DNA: TGTGCCAGCAGAACGGCTGGAAGGGGTGAAGCTTTCTTT
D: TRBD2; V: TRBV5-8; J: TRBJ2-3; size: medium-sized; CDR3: CASSLTKLAESTDTQYF; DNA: TGTGCCAGCAGCTTGACTAAACTAGCGGAATCCACAGATACGCAGTATTTT
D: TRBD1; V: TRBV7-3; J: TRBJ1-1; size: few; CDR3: CASSLRLGEQGPRFPEAFF; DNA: TGTGCCAGCAGCTTAAGATTAGGGGAACAGGGGCCAAGGTTCCCTGAAGCTTTCTTT
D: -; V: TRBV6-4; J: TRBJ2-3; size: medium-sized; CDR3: CASSDGGAQDTQYF; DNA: TGTGCCAGCAGTGACGGAGGGGCCCAAGATACGCAGTATTTT
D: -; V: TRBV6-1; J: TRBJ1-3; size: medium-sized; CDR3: CASSPTRRESGNTIYF; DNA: TGTGCCAGCAGTCCAACGAGGCGGGAATCTGGAAACACCATATATTTT
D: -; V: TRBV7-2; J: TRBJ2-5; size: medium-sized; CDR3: CASSHEQGETQYF; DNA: TGTGCCAGCAGCCACGAGCAGGGAGAGACCCAGTACTTC
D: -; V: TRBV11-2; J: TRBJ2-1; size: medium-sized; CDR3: CASSSNPTGSNEQFF; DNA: TGTGCCAGCAGCTCCAACCCCACGGGGAGCAATGAGCAGTTCTTC
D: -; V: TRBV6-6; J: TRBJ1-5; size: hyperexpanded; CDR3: CASTIQAGGPYQPQHF; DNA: TGTGCCAGCACCATTCAGGCCGGGGGTCCCTATCAGCCCCAGCATTTT
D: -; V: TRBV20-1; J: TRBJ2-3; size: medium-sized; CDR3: CSASGGADTQYF; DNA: TGCAGTGCTTCAGGAGGGGCAGATACGCAGTATTTT
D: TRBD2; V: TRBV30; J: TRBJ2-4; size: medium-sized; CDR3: CAWSATPGLAGTLAKNIQYF; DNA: TGTGCCTGGAGCGCCACACCGGGACTAGCGGGAACCCTAGCCAAAAACATTCAGTACTTC
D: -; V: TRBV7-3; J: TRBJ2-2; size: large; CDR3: CASSLSPERVDTGELFF; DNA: TGTGCCAGCAGCTTAAGTCCCGAGCGGGTGGACACCGGGGAGCTGTTTTTT
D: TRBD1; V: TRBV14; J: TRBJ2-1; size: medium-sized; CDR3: CASSQLDRNEQFF; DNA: TGTGCCAGCAGCCAACTGGACAGGAATGAGCAGTTCTTC